Presented here are 18 T cell receptor beta chains from one specimen sequenced in a study of graft-versus-host responses after intestinal transplantation. Using immunoSEQ multiplex PCR, the repertoire was profiled, and TCRdb retains in-frame clones only, with some absent. The table has about 120,000 clones, 90% seen once; the top ten hold under 0.2%. Which antigens these TCRs recognize remains unknown. The input for sequencing was unstimulated CD4+ T cells sorted from spleen or lymph node cells, taken before intestinal transplant. The receptors come from a human donor who received an intestinal transplant.

The gene calls are TRBV4-2 and TRBJ1-2, with D uncertain. Trimming shortened V by 4 bases and J by 4 bases, and 10 bases separated the two germline ends. The germline V gene has CDR1 LGHNA and CDR2 YNFKEQ. The CDR3 has 13 residues. For the CDR3, the DNA is TGTGCCAGCAGCCGCGGAAACCCCTATGGCTACACCTTC. Translation: CASSRGNPYGYTF.

This chain uses TRBV5-4 with TRBJ1-2, with D possibly matching TRBD1 (6 bases). Germline CDR1 and CDR2: SGHNT and YYREEE (reference sequence). Trimming left V 1 base short and J 4 bases short, with 17 bases between. This CDR3 contains 16 residues. The CDR3 coding sequence is TGTGCCAGCAGCTTGTTTGGGGGCCAGCGGGGCTATGGCTACACCTTC. The encoded protein is CASSLFGGQRGYGYTF. Drawing the rest from reference TRBV5-4 and TRBJ1-2, the complete variable domain is ETGVTQSPTHLIKTRGQQVTLRCSSQSGHNTVSWYQQALGQGPQFIFQYYREEENGRGNFPPRFSGLQFPNYSSELNVNALELDDSALYLCASSLFGGQRGYGYTFGSGTRLTVV.

The V call is TRBV5-6, the J call TRBJ2-7; D gene unclear. This CDR3 region has 11 residues. CDR1 and CDR2 (germline): SGHDT, YYEEEE. V lost 1 base, J lost 3 bases, and 2 bases lay in between. The chain's CDR3 is CASSLYYEQYF. In DNA, the CDR3 is TGTGCCAGCAGCTTGTACTACGAGCAGTACTTC. Full variable domain (remainder filled in from reference TRBV5-6 and TRBJ2-7): DAGVTQSPTHLIKTRGQQVTLRCSPKSGHDTVSWYQQALGQGPQFIFQYYEEEERQRGNFPDRFSGHQFPNYSSELNVNALLLGDSALYLCASSLYYEQYFGPGTRLTVT.

V and J are TRBV5-1 and TRBJ1-2; 10 bases match TRBD1. The CDR3 loop spans 13 amino acids. V lost 3 bases and J lost 6; bases outside the gene matches: 2. Germline CDR1 reads SGHRS; CDR2 reads YFSETQ. The CDR3 coding sequence is TGCGCCAGCAGCTGGGGGACAGGGGATGGCTACACCTTC. Translated: CASSWGTGDGYTF.

V usage is TRBV18 and J usage is TRBJ2-1, with 12 positions matching TRBD2. J was trimmed by 1 base and V by 3 bases; bases with no gene match: 4. The CDR3 is 17 amino acids. CDR1 is KGHSH, CDR2 LQKENI, per germline. The CDR3 here is CASSPSLAGGSYNEQFF. As DNA, the CDR3 is TGTGCCAGCTCACCCTCCCTAGCGGGAGGGTCCTACAATGAGCAGTTCTTC. Complete variable domain (other parts from reference TRBV18 and TRBJ2-1): NAGVMQNPRHLVRRRGQEARLRCSPMKGHSHVYWYRQLPEEGLKFMVYLQKENIIDESGMPKERFSAEFPKEGPSILRIQQVVRGDSAAYFCASSPSLAGGSYNEQFFGPGTRLTVL.

CDR3 amino acids: CASLGRGQPQHF. In DNA, the CDR3 is TGTGCCAGCCTCGGCAGGGGGCAGCCCCAGCATTTT. V gene TRBV6-4 combines with J gene TRBJ1-5; the match to TRBD1 covers 7 bases. The CDR3 spans 12 residues. Losses at the gene ends were 8 bases for V and 7 bases for J; bases not matched to a gene: 5. The germline V gene has CDR1 MRHNA and CDR2 SNTAGT.

The V call is TRBV14, the J call TRBJ2-3, with D uncertain. V was pared by 3 bases and J by 4 bases, with 2 bases between. Germline V gene lookup returns CDR1 SGHDN and CDR2 FVKESK. CDR3 length: 11 amino acids. The CDR3 DNA follows: TGTGCCAGCAGCCACTCAGATACGCAGTATTTT. Its translation is CASSHSDTQYF.

CDR3 in DNA: TGCGCCAGCAGCTTGAACTACGAGCAGTACTTC. Translated, it gives CASSLNYEQYF. The chain is built from TRBV5-1 and TRBJ2-5, with D unclear. The J call may not be correct, given that the DNA end is closer to TRBJ2-7. This CDR3 region has 11 residues. The germline gives CDR1 SGHRS, CDR2 YFSETQ.

In regard to this clone: The same CDR3 is also encoded by other DNA sequences in this sample. The chain has TRBV6-1 and TRBJ1-5; the match to TRBD1 covers 9 bases. CDR3 length equals 13 residues. Germline values: CDR1 MNHNS, CDR2 SASEGT. With V trimmed by 6 bases and J by 7 bases, 4 bases remained unmatched. The CDR3 protein is CASRGTGNQPQHF. CDR3 DNA: TGTGCCAGCAGAGGGACAGGGAACCAGCCCCAGCATTTT.

This clone was seen a few times. The chain employs TRBV28 and TRBJ1-4, with TRBD1 identical over 8 bases. CDR3 length: 16 residues. The germline gives CDR1 MDHEN, CDR2 SYDVKM. Trimming took 5 bases from V and 5 from J; bases not matched to a gene: 10. This chain's CDR3 is CASSPGQGPLNEKLFF. DNA for the CDR3: TGTGCCAGCAGTCCTGGACAGGGTCCCTTGAATGAAAAACTGTTTTTT.

The V call is TRBV9, the J call TRBJ2-3; possible D gene TRBD2, 6 bases. This CDR3 is built from 14 residues. The V end was cut by 4 bases, the J end by 5 bases, with 14 bases between. The V gene's germline CDR1 is SGDLS and CDR2 YYNGEE. In DNA, the CDR3 is TGTGCCAGCAGCCCTCGGGAGTGGGTAGATACGCAGTATTTT. The encoded protein is CASSPREWVDTQYF. Based on the CDR3 plus reference TRBV9 and TRBJ2-3, the full variable domain is DSGVTQTPKHLITATGQRVTLRCSPRSGDLSVYWYQQSLDQGLQFLIQYYNGEERAKGNILERFSAQQFPDLHSELNLSSLELGDSALYFCASSPREWVDTQYFGPGTRLTVL.

The chain employs TRBV2 and TRBJ1-1; D not certain. Germline-derived CDR1 and CDR2 are SNHLY and FYNNEI. The CDR3 covers 14 residues. V gave up 5 bases and J gave up 4 bases, with 14 bases separating them. The CDR3, as DNA: TGTGCCAGCAGTTTCAAGCGGGCGGCCACTGAAGCTTTCTTT. This gives the protein CASSFKRAATEAFF.

V and J are TRBV6-1 and TRBJ2-1; a possible D gene is TRBD1 (6 bases). CDR1 and CDR2 from the germline V gene are MNHNS and SASEGT. V was cut by 6 bases and J by 2 bases, with 14 bases left in between. The CDR3 extends over 15 amino acids. The chain's CDR3 is CASSVGTPPYNEQFF. In DNA form, the CDR3 reads TGTGCCAGCAGCGTCGGGACACCTCCCTACAATGAGCAGTTCTTC.

The V call is TRBV18, the J call TRBJ2-1, with D possibly TRBD2 on 5 matching bases. CDR1 KGHSH and CDR2 LQKENI come from the germline V gene. V lost 3 bases to trimming and J lost 0 bases, with 15 bases between them. There are 17 residues in the CDR3. CDR3 bases: TGTGCCAGCTCACCGCCTCAGAGGCGGGTCTCCTACAATGAGCAGTTCTTC. It is translated as CASSPPQRRVSYNEQFF.

This chain connects TRBV15 to TRBJ2-3, with D possibly matching TRBD2 (6 bases). Germline values: CDR1 LNHNV, CDR2 YYDKDF (reference sequence). CDR3 length: 15 residues. The V gene lost 5 bases and the J gene lost 2 bases, with 14 bases spanning the gap. The CDR3 DNA reads as TGTGCCACCAGCCCTCTAACGGGAGCCACAGATACGCAGTATTTT. Translation gives CATSPLTGATDTQYF.

The CDR3 sequence is CASSQGDFSSYNEQFF. DNA of the CDR3: TGCGCCAGCAGCCAGGGGGACTTTAGCTCCTACAATGAGCAGTTCTTC. The chain couples TRBV5-1 to TRBJ2-1; TRBD1 might be the D (7 bases). CDR1 and CDR2 (germline): SGHRS, YFSETQ. The CDR3 is made up of 16 amino acids. Trimming removed 4 bases at V and 0 bases at J, with 14 bases between.

The chain joins TRBV7-2 to TRBJ1-4; the D gene is possibly TRBD1 (6 bases). Trimming removed 1 base from V and 11 bases from J, with 20 bases in between. Germline V gene data show CDR1 as SGHTA and CDR2 as FQGNSA. CDR3 length: 16 amino acids. CDR3 DNA sequence: TGTGCCAGCAGCTTAGAGTCCCAGGACAGCAGGAAGAAACTGTTTTTT. As protein: CASSLESQDSRKKLFF.

The chain combines TRBV5-4 with TRBJ2-5, with TRBD1 matching 8 bases. The length of the CDR3 is 13 residues. Germline CDR1 is SGHNT and CDR2 is YYREEE (reference sequence). J gave up 4 bases and V 4 bases, and 3 bases lay outside the gene matches. CDR3 amino acids: CASSNGQGETQYF. The CDR3 DNA is TGTGCCAGCAGCAATGGACAGGGAGAGACCCAGTACTTC.